This T cell receptor beta chain was captured by sequencing in a study of T cell responses to AZD1222 COVID-19 vaccine. To note about this clone: Its antigen is currently unknown.

Study conclusions and caveats: Across spike, vaccine-associated CD4 TCRs were found, dominant at 160-218 and 743-854. The sample set comprised mostly white British donors with more females, and clonal diversity was possibly underestimated. The repertoires were collected only after the peak T cell response. Baseline testing showed seropositivity in only a handful of AZD1222 recipients.

The table came from immunoSEQ multiplex PCR; TCRdb's copy has only in-frame clones and leaves some out. This repertoire shows under 120,000 clones, about 95% found once; its top ten account for around 2%. Trimming cost V 4 bases and J 6 bases; bases outside gene matches: 7. The CDR3 runs to 14 residues. Per germline, CDR1 LNHDA and CDR2 SQIVND (reference sequence). The starting material was peripheral blood, obtained on day 0 of AZD1222 vaccination. The gene calls are TRBV19 and TRBJ1-1; 8 bases align to TRBD1. The source is an adult in good health. The CDR3 is CASSSGTGIPEAFF. The CDR3 DNA follows: TGTGCCAGTAGTAGCGGGACAGGAATTCCTGAAGCTTTCTTT.